These 11 T cell receptor beta chains originate from one sample sequenced in a study of blood T cell repertoires in COVID-19 (dated by TCRdb to the early 2020s). Libraries were prepared through the immunoSEQ multiplex PCR assay. In its TCRdb copy, this immuneACCESS table keeps in-frame sequences only and misses some clones. Where compared with another copy, unresolved V genes explain less than half of these, and the others have no known cause. The sample records about 200,000 clones, approximately 90% of which are singletons. The ten largest clones represent 0.95% to 1.5% of the sample. Input material: PBMCs or T cells enriched from blood (not recorded which). The receptors were sampled from a young man who had recovered from COVID-19.

The V call is TRBV25-1, the J call TRBJ1-1; D perhaps matches TRBD1 (5 bases). V gave up 3 bases and J gave up 9 bases, with 20 bases separating them. The CDR3 spans 15 residues. Germline-derived CDR1 and CDR2 are MGHDK and SYGVNS. Written as DNA, the CDR3 is TGTGCCAGCAGTGATCCCAGGGTTGGGCTCGAAAAAGCTTTCTTT. It encodes CASSDPRVGLEKAFF.

The rearrangement links TRBV19 to TRBJ1-5; 8 nucleotides align to TRBD1. The CDR3 spans 13 residues. J gave up 6 bases and V 8 bases, and 6 bases lay outside the gene matches. The V gene's germline CDR1 is LNHDA and CDR2 SQIVND (reference sequence). The CDR3 DNA sequence: TGTGCCAGTGTTGACAGGGGCGGTCAGCCCCAGCATTTT. Its protein is CASVDRGGQPQHF.

The gene calls are TRBV11-2 and TRBJ2-5, with D hard to call. Germline V gene data show CDR1 as SGHAT and CDR2 as FQNNGV. The V and J ends lost 6 bases and 2 bases respectively, with 16 bases between them. The CDR3 length is 15 residues. The CDR3 bases are TGTGCCAGCAGTCGAAGTGGGTCTAGGCAAGAGACCCAGTACTTC. It encodes CASSRSGSRQETQYF.

The chain has TRBV30 and TRBJ2-3, with D uncertain. V lost 0 bases and J 2 bases, leaving 6 bases between the germline ends. The CDR3 runs 13 residues. The germline gives CDR1 GTSNPN, CDR2 SVGIG (reference sequence). The CDR3 region has the DNA TGTGCCTGGAGTGTGTCCCTCACAGATACGCAGTATTTT. Translating gives CAWSVSLTDTQYF.

V is TRBV5-1 and J is TRBJ2-1, with a tentative D call TRBD1 (6 bases). Trimming took off 3 bases at V and 0 bases at J, with 10 bases between the two ends. Germline V gives CDR1 SGHRS, CDR2 YFSETQ. The length of the CDR3 is 15 residues. This CDR3 reads CASSSQGSSYNEQFF. The DNA for the CDR3 is TGCGCCAGCAGCTCCCAGGGGAGCTCCTACAATGAGCAGTTCTTC.

The sample holds a few counts of this clone. The V and J genes are TRBV24-1 and TRBJ1-5; 9 nucleotides align to TRBD1. Unmatched junction bases numbered 21, after V lost 4 bases and J lost 3 bases. The CDR3 runs to 21 residues. Germline V lookup: CDR1 KGHDR, CDR2 SFDVKD. CDR3 sequence reads: CATSDQLPHDRGKSLNQPQHF. The CDR3 region has the DNA TGTGCCACCAGTGACCAGCTACCACACGACAGGGGGAAATCCCTCAATCAGCCCCAGCATTTT.

The chain employs TRBV7-9 and TRBJ1-2, with 7 bases identical to TRBD1. V lost 3 bases, J lost 2 bases, and 6 bases stayed unmatched. Germline CDR1 and CDR2: SEHNR and FQNEAQ (reference sequence). This CDR3 contains 15 residues. The CDR3: CASSFSAGGNYGYTF. DNA of the CDR3: TGTGCCAGCAGCTTCAGCGCAGGGGGGAACTATGGCTACACCTTC.

The chain carries TRBV5-5 and TRBJ1-1, with 12 bases lining up with TRBD1. The CDR3 contains 16 residues. Germline V gene data show CDR1 as SGHKS and CDR2 as YYEKEE (reference sequence). The V segment lost 3 bases and the J segment 4 bases; nucleotides outside the gene matches: 7. This chain's CDR3 is CASSSGTGGVGTEAFF. The CDR3 DNA follows: TGTGCCAGCAGCTCCGGGACAGGGGGCGTTGGCACTGAAGCTTTCTTT.

This sequence joins TRBV21-1 and TRBJ2-1; TRBD2, the D gene given by the table, was not confirmed from the DNA. TRBV21-1 is a pseudogene locus. The CDR3 consists of 21 residues. The CDR3 is CASSKGTLRLGGRISYNEQFF. CDR3 sequence (DNA): TGTGCCAGCAGCAAAGGGACCCTGCGGTTGGGCGGGAGGATTTCCTACAATGAGCAGTTCTTC.

The genes are TRBV28 and TRBJ1-4; 8 bases map to TRBD1. Germline lookup yields CDR1 MDHEN and CDR2 SYDVKM. J lost 8 bases, V lost 2 bases, and 7 bases had no gene match. CDR3 length equals 15 residues. The chain's CDR3 is CASSLPQGGGEKLFF. The CDR3 DNA is TGTGCCAGCAGTTTACCACAGGGGGGTGGCGAAAAACTGTTTTTT.

The chain employs TRBV11-2 and TRBJ2-2, with 7 positions matching TRBD1. The V gene's germline CDR1 is SGHAT and CDR2 FQNNGV. V gave up 2 bases and J gave up 5 bases; unmatched junction bases: 2. CDR3 length: 14 residues. CDR3 in DNA: TGTGCCAGCAGCTTAAACAGGGGTACCGGGGAGCTGTTTTTT. It codes for CASSLNRGTGELFF.